This T cell receptor (beta chain) emerged from a study of T-cell reconstitution after alpha-beta-depleted transplantation in children (dated by TCRdb to the mid-2010s). A note on the overall study: Using TCR repertoire profiling, the study quantitatively followed how T-cell immune reconstitution unfolded in children after TCRalphabeta/CD19-depleted allogeneic hematopoietic cell transplantation. Beyond this particular receptor, the publication reports: In some patients, high TCRbeta diversity at day 60 was attributed to recipient T cells and intrathymic progenitors that had survived conditioning. Over the following months the frequencies of hyperexpanded clones went down, and after one year T-cell counts and TCRbeta diversity were mostly credited to newly produced T cells. The apparently early alphabetaT-cell count recovery about two months after transplant was reportedly dependent on only several hundred rapidly expanded clones derived from non-depleted graft cells.

Taken with the paper, the label for treatment or condition translates to: allogeneic hematopoietic cell transplantation with graft depleted of TCRalphabeta T cells and CD19 B cells. Transplant recipients were children who received TCRalphabeta/CD19-depleted allogeneic hematopoietic cell grafts. Library prep was done by PCR. The instrument was an Illumina HiSeq 2500. TCR library preparation used molecular barcoding, with unique molecular identifiers applied to normalize quantification of the TCRbeta repertoire. TCRdb applied fastp at Q25 and MiXCR to the public reads, then kept only in-frame beta chains. Each entry merges the rows of one CDR3 protein and shows their most common DNA and genes. In all, the sample holds about 580,000 distinct CDR3 sequences, and 25% to 30% of those were seen once. The top ten clonotypes cover approximately 39% of the sample. From the cysteine up to the phenylalanine, the CDR3 has a length of 15 residues. Only the CDR3 DNA is retained, 45 bases long and in frame from the first base. CDR1 and CDR2 were assigned from the germline V gene as SQVTM and ANQGSEA. A distance of 15 bases separates the germline ends of V and J, which lose 4 bases and 2 bases respectively.

In this sample, this clonotype turned up a few times. The clone's antigen remains unknown. Per-nucleotide qualities are absent, and no much larger clonotype sits a single base away. This receptor chain uses TRBV29-1 and TRBJ1-3; the D gene cannot be named for sure. The sequence was collected from a boy younger than two with Wiskott-Aldrich syndrome, due to receive a stem cell transplant. This material consisted of PBMCs, taken before TCRalphabeta/CD19-depleted stem cell transplant. The sequence in DNA is TGCAGCGTTGGAGGAGGGAGTTCGCCTGGAAACACCATATATTTT. Its product reads: CSVGGGSSPGNTIYF.